One T cell receptor beta chain is described in this entry. Repertoires were generated with immunoSEQ multiplex PCR, while TCRdb's copy carries only in-frame clones and drops some. This repertoire shows tens of thousands of clones, approximately 86% found once; its top ten account for 5.1%. These data belong to a study of technical replicates of blood from a handful of donors. This clonotype was sampled from a human donor in good health. Some clones in this sample may be carry-over from other donors' samples. Material for sequencing was PBMCs.

The DNA for the CDR3 is TGTGCCAGCAGTCTAGGCCTGGGAGGCTATAGCACAGATACGCAGTATTTT. Translation: CASSLGLGGYSTDTQYF. The rearrangement uses TRBV28 and TRBJ2-3; TRBD2 is a possible D gene (6 bases). Germline assignment: CDR1 MDHEN and CDR2 SYDVKM. This CDR3 comprises 17 residues. Trimming left V 5 bases short and J 0 bases short, with 18 bases between.